This T cell receptor (beta chain) was found in a study of immune cell composition in non-small cell lung cancer (dated by TCRdb to 2016 to 2017). A note on the overall study: Histologic subtype was assigned using H&E plus p63, CK5, Napsin A and TTF-1 immunohistochemistry, mainly lung adenocarcinoma or squamous cell carcinoma. The subtype comparisons left out several tumour specimens with TCR-beta data because those specimens were rare histological subtypes. Supplementary cohort #1, 10 lung adenocarcinoma cases, had paired tumour/lung TCR-beta sequencing and TIL populations generated to assess tumour reactivity. Using Adaptive Biotechnologies, the researchers ran TCR-beta sequencing on 34 paired NSCLC tumour and non-adjacent lung specimens, along with 25 to 30 tumour-only specimens. General study outcomes and caveats: Smoking pack-years did not significantly correlate with tumour TCR-beta clonality. The reactivity cohort included only 10 or so cases, and whether tumour-reactive clones share sequences with the dominant in vivo tumour-associated clones was not shown. Lung squamous cell carcinoma tumours had significantly higher Top 10 clone scores and productive clonality than lung adenocarcinoma tumours. Tumour-associated clones >0.5% occurred in nearly half of NSCLC cases: over 30% of adenocarcinomas versus about 80% of squamous carcinomas. Across under 12 adenocarcinoma cases, TIL tumour reactivity correlated strongly with maximal tumour-associated clone frequency but not with overall clonality.

A two-step multiplex PCR amplified TCR-beta CDR3 regions from genomic DNA, and the second step of the PCR added Illumina-compatible adaptors. TCR-beta immunosequencing was performed on an Illumina platform as a commercial immunoSEQ service. In the original analysis: Repertoires were summarised by productive clonality and by Top 10 Clones, defined as the percentage of T-cell templates derived from the ten most frequent sequences. Values of productive clonality ranged from 0 to 1, with a monoclonal population indicated by a value of 1. Sequences comprising at least 0.1% of tumour T-cell templates but absent from matched non-adjacent lung were defined as tumour-associated clones and were identified via log10 scatter plots. Two-group comparisons used Student's t-tests, stages used ANOVA, and relationships used linear regression, analysed in GraphPad Prism7 and R. This immuneACCESS table, as held by TCRdb, lists in-frame sequences with V and J called but not all clones. Of the missing ones, under half trace to an unresolved V gene in checked studies; the others have no known cause. The D gene and trimming were derived from the DNA, and the V and J assignments and clone size from that table. This sample lists about 11,000 clones; about 60% were detected once. The ten largest account for approximately 20% of the sample.

At the junction V is shortened by 4 bases and J by 7 bases; bases outside the gene matches: 6. From the cysteine through the phenylalanine, the CDR3 covers 15 amino acids. CDR3 DNA is the only sequence kept; it has 45 bases, read in frame from the first base. The germline V gene yields LGHNA for CDR1 and YNFKEQ for CDR2. This clone turned up a few times. The target of this receptor is not known. Base quality data are lacking; no much larger clone is found one base away. Genomic DNA was extracted with the QIAamp DNA kit from frozen aliquots of unsorted single-cell suspensions. Surgically resected non-small cell lung cancer tissue was used for the tumour samples. Tissues arrived within 2 hours of resection and were immediately processed into single-cell suspensions. Tissue was mechanically dissociated and enzymatically digested with DNase I, collagenase I and hyaluronidase for approximately 30 minutes at 37 °C, then filtered and RBC-lysed.

The sequenced sample was lung tumor tissue. The chain was built from TRBV4-2 and TRBJ2-7, with 14 central nucleotides matching TRBD2. This TCR derives from a human donor with non-small cell lung cancer. The CDR3 reads as follows: CASSRGLAGVGEQYF. DNA sequence: TGTGCCAGCAGCCGGGGACTAGCGGGAGTAGGGGAGCAGTACTTC.